This TCR beta chain comes out of a study of blood T cell repertoires in COVID-19. About the research overall: Specimens from acute and convalescent COVID-19 originated in the United States, Italy and Spain. The analysed material was cDNA or gDNA that came from T cells, B-cell-depleted T cells, or PBMCs.

Method: immunoSEQ multiplex PCR; TCRdb's copy keeps in-frame clones and lacks some. The table records tens of thousands of clones, roughly 81% of them present only once. V was clipped by 0 bases and J by 7 bases, with 15 bases between them. Germline V gene data show CDR1 as KGHSH and CDR2 as LQKENI. This CDR3 has 16 residues. This sequence was found in a man older than 75 with COVID-19, enrolled during active disease. Sequences were obtained from peripheral blood. This chain links TRBV18 with TRBJ1-4, with TRBD1 as a possible D gene (6 bases). This chain's CDR3 is CASSPPLSGVGEKLFF. CDR3 sequence (DNA): TGTGCCAGCTCACCACCTCTTTCAGGGGTTGGTGAAAAACTGTTTTTT.